This T cell receptor beta chain was captured by sequencing in a study of blood T cell repertoires in COVID-19. With 0 bases removed from V and 5 bases from J, the gap between germline ends came to 25 bases. In germline, CDR1 is MGHRA, CDR2 YSYEKL. The CDR3 has 19 amino acids. The table came from immunoSEQ multiplex PCR; TCRdb's copy has only in-frame clones and leaves some out. The sample comprises tens of thousands of clones, roughly 89% of which are singletons, and approximately 16% rests with the top ten. Input material: peripheral blood. This chain joins TRBV4-1 and TRBJ1-2; D might be TRBD1 (5 bases). The TCR was taken from an older woman with COVID-19, enrolled during active disease. CDR3 loop: CASSQDPQANRLNYYGYTF. The CDR3 region has the DNA TGCGCCAGCAGCCAAGATCCACAGGCGAATCGATTGAACTATTATGGCTACACCTTC.